This record looks at one TCR beta chain sequence and its context. The data are from a study of somatic mutations in cytotoxic T cells in rheumatoid arthritis. Generated by immunoSEQ multiplex PCR, the TCRdb table keeps only in-frame clones and is missing some. This sample carries more than 25,000 clones, over 80% of them seen once, and the ten largest clones take 5.2%. Germline V gives CDR1 SEHNR, CDR2 FQNEAQ (reference sequence). The CDR3 extends over 15 amino acids. J lost 5 bases, V lost 4 bases, and 10 bases had no gene match. The source of this sequence is a man aged 50 to 59 in good health. What was sequenced was CD8+ T cells sorted from blood. The chain combines TRBV7-9 with TRBJ2-7; 8 nucleotides align to TRBD2. The CDR3, as DNA: TGTGCCAGCAGCTCGGGGGGGGAGAAGGTCCACGAGCAGTACTTC. Its protein is CASSSGGEKVHEQYF.